Described below is a single T cell receptor (beta chain) sequence and its context. Its antigen is currently not known. At one end, the junction sequence differs from germline, possibly due to a read error. The immunoSEQ assay, a bias-controlled multiplex PCR using V- and J-specific primers, was used to amplify TCR beta CDR3 regions from genomic DNA. A second PCR step added a proprietary barcode and Illumina adapter sequences to the CDR3 amplicons. An Illumina MiSeq instrument was used to sequence the CDR3 libraries. The original methods were these. Export and quality control were done with immunoSEQ Analyzer 3.0, while downstream analyses used R Bioconductor and Immunarch. Only productive rearrangements in the normalized downsampled data set were used to calculate repertoire metrics. In the normalized cohort, clonotypes with more than 5 templates were defined as pathologically expanded. The Inverse Simpson Index served as the measure of repertoire diversity. To capture all clonotypes, the CMV-specificity analyses were run on the non-normalized data set. Sourced from immuneACCESS, this table was stored by TCRdb with only in-frame sequences that have V and J called. A share of the clones is absent; for the studies checked, an unresolved V gene accounts for under half, and the remainder has no known explanation. For V, J and clone size, that table is used; D and trimming come from the DNA. The sample contains 10,000 to 15,000 clones, about 88% of them found a single time. Roughly 4% of the sample is in the top ten clones.

Per the germline V gene, SGDLS is the CDR1 and YYNGEE is the CDR2. The CDR3 covers 17 residues, taking in both the cysteine and the phenylalanine. The sequence is cut down to CDR3 DNA, 51 bases in frame from base 1. Related transplant donors provided blood samples for TCR beta sequencing. Nuclei Lysis Solution was used to extract genomic DNA from fresh or cryopreserved unfractionated peripheral blood mononuclear cells. The entry originates in a study of T cell clonotyping in hematopoietic cell transplantation (dated by TCRdb to the early 2020s). In terms of the full investigation: The study collected 110 to 150 blood samples from 35 to 45 consecutive transplant recipients and their related donors. Patients were recruited between September 2015 and 2017 and followed until late 2020 or death. General findings and caveats noted by the study authors: Sample size was limited, and cells were not sorted, so CD4 and CD8 repertoire contributions could not be separated. After transplant, TCR diversity in recipients dropped, and pathologically expanded clonotypes increased progressively from day 30 to day 180. Recipient repertoires showed only a small fraction of overlap with donor repertoires, and over 95% appeared de novo at the given depth. Donor and pretransplant recipient Inverse Simpson Index values predicted broader posttransplant TCR repertoire diversity.

The specimen was peripheral blood mononuclear cells. The receptor's source is a human donor who either received an allogeneic hematopoietic cell transplant for a myeloid malignancy or was a related donor (not recorded which). Some clones in this sample may be carry-over from other donors' samples. This sequence uses TRBV9 and TRBJ2-3; TRBD2 agrees with 14 junctional bases. The bases read TGTGCCAACAGCACGACTAGCGGGGGGGCCTTGGGAGATACGCAGTATTTT. It codes for CANSTTSGGALGDTQYF.